Listed here are 27 T cell receptor beta chains from one sample, sequenced in a study of cytomegalovirus exposure and HLA in healthy donors (dated by TCRdb to about 2017). Receptors were amplified or captured by the immunoSEQ multiplex PCR assay. The multiplex PCR relied on a mix of 60 forward primers for TCR Vbeta segments and 13 reverse primers for TCR Jbeta segments. TCRdb carries this immuneACCESS record with in-frame sequences only. Its versions omit some clonotypes, under half of them owing to an unresolved V gene in the studies checked, with the rest unexplained. This sample is represented by 60,000 to 95,000 clones; 78% of them were singletons. In total, the top ten clones hold approximately 9% of the sample. Sequencing was carried out using PBMCs. The source of these receptors is a woman between 40 and 55 years old in good health and CMV-seropositive.

The gene calls are TRBV19 and TRBJ1-1, with D hard to call. The CDR3 contains 13 residues. CDR1 and CDR2 from the germline V gene are LNHDA and SQIVND (reference sequence). V lost 10 bases and J 5 bases, leaving 17 bases between the germline ends. The CDR3 protein is CAIRGSSRTEAFF. The CDR3 DNA is TGTGCCATCCGTGGGTCCTCGAGGACTGAAGCTTTCTTT.

The V call is TRBV19, the J call TRBJ1-5; no clear D gene. The V gene's germline CDR1 is LNHDA and CDR2 SQIVND (reference sequence). This CDR3 is built from 15 residues. V was shortened by 3 bases and J by 0 bases, with 9 bases between the two germline ends. CDR3 DNA: TGTGCCAGTAGTATCACAGATTATAGCAATCAGCCCCAGCATTTT. This translates into CASSITDYSNQPQHF.

With regard to this clone: One end of the junction does not line up with germline, which may come from a read error. The chain combines TRBV5-1 with TRBJ1-3; D might be TRBD1 (5 bases). The CDR3 is 17 amino acids. The V gene's germline CDR1 is SGHRS and CDR2 YFSETQ. CDR3 in DNA: TGCACCAGCAGCTTAAGAAGGGACGGGAGCTCTGGAAACACCATATATTTT. Protein product: CTSSLRRDGSSGNTIYF. Full variable domain (remainder filled in from reference TRBV5-1 and TRBJ1-3): KAGVTQTPRYLIKTRGQQVTLSCSPISGHRSVSWYQQTPGQGLQFLFEYFSETQRNKGNFPGRFSGRQFSNSRSEMNVSTLELGDSALYLCTSSLRRDGSSGNTIYFGEGSWLTVV.

This chain links TRBV28 with TRBJ2-1, with 7 nucleotides matching TRBD1. Per the germline V gene, CDR1 is MDHEN and CDR2 is SYDVKM. The V and J ends lost 6 bases and 1 base, in that order; junction bases with no gene match: 3. This CDR3 is built from 14 residues. Written as DNA, the CDR3 is TGTGCCAGCAGCCGGGACAGTTCCTACAATGAGCAGTTCTTC. Translated: CASSRDSSYNEQFF.

The CDR3 sequence is CASSQEQGEAYEQYF. In DNA, the CDR3 is TGTGCCAGCAGCCAAGAACAGGGAGAGGCCTACGAGCAGTACTTC. This chain links TRBV4-2 with TRBJ2-7, with D maybe TRBD1 (6 bases). Germline CDR1 reads LGHNA; CDR2 reads YNFKEQ. The length of the CDR3 is 15 residues. Trimming left V 0 bases short and J 2 bases short, with 11 bases between.

This clone occurred once. V gene TRBV18 combines with J gene TRBJ2-3; 7 positions agree with TRBD1. The CDR3 extends over 14 amino acids. The V and J ends lost 3 bases and 1 base, in that order; junction bases with no gene match: 1. The V gene's germline CDR1 is KGHSH and CDR2 LQKENI. The CDR3 is CASSPGQRTDTQYF. The CDR3, as DNA: TGTGCCAGCTCACCGGGACAGCGCACAGATACGCAGTATTTT.

This chain connects TRBV7-8 to TRBJ1-6; tentative D call: TRBD1 (5 bases). The CDR3 is made up of 14 amino acids. V lost 3 bases and J lost 10, with 13 bases in between. CDR1 and CDR2 (germline): SGHVS, FQNEAQ. The CDR3 sequence is CASSFSQGGSPLHF. The DNA of the CDR3 is TGTGCCAGCAGCTTTTCGCAGGGTGGCTCACCCCTCCACTTT.

The chain links TRBV30 to TRBJ2-7, with 10 bases matching TRBD1. The CDR3 is 15 amino acids. V gave up 3 bases and J gave up 4 bases; unmatched junction bases: 9. Germline V lookup: CDR1 GTSNPN, CDR2 SVGIG (reference sequence). The CDR3 loop is CAWRGDRGGRYEQYF. In DNA, the CDR3 is TGTGCCTGGAGAGGGGACAGGGGTGGTCGGTACGAGCAGTACTTC.

This chain connects TRBV4-3 to TRBJ2-3; 9 positions agree with TRBD1. The CDR3 sequence is 14 residues long. Germline V gene data show CDR1 as LGHNA and CDR2 as YSLEER. V was pared by 5 bases and J by 2 bases, with 2 bases of the junction left unmatched. This CDR3 is CASSGQGNTDTQYF. CDR3 DNA: TGCGCCAGCAGCGGACAGGGGAACACAGATACGCAGTATTTT.

The chain joins TRBV9 to TRBJ2-7; TRBD1 matches at 10 bases. The germline V gene has CDR1 SGDLS and CDR2 YYNGEE. The J segment lost 2 bases and the V segment lost 3 bases, leaving 5 bases of the junction unmatched. The CDR3 length is 15 residues. CDR3: CASSEGQGSAYEQYF. In DNA form, the CDR3 reads TGTGCCAGCAGCGAGGGACAGGGGTCTGCCTACGAGCAGTACTTC.

DNA of the CDR3: TGTGCCAGCAGCCAAGGGGAGGGAAACTATGGCTACACCTTC. This encodes CASSQGEGNYGYTF. J is TRBJ1-2 and V is TRBV14; D is uncertain. Germline loops: CDR1 SGHDN, CDR2 FVKESK. The CDR3 length is 14 residues. V was clipped by 1 base and J by 2 bases, with 8 bases between them.

As DNA, the CDR3 is TGTGCCAGCAGCCCCCCCGGGTGGAATAACTATGGCTACACCTTC. Translated, it gives CASSPPGWNNYGYTF. This sequence joins TRBV7-9 and TRBJ1-2; D gene unclear. V gave up 5 bases and J gave up 1 base, with 14 bases separating them. The CDR3 length is 15 residues. Germline values: CDR1 SEHNR, CDR2 FQNEAQ (reference sequence).

J is TRBJ2-5 and V is TRBV7-9; D gene uncertain. Trimming took off 2 bases at V and 4 bases at J, with 5 bases between the two ends. Looked up from germline, CDR1 is SEHNR and CDR2 is FQNEAQ (reference sequence). There are 12 residues in the CDR3. The CDR3 DNA sequence: TGTGCCAGCAGCTTATCGAGAGAGACCCAGTACTTC. This codes for CASSLSRETQYF.

This clone was seen only a few times. This chain joins TRBV7-6 and TRBJ2-1, with D unresolved. V was trimmed by 4 bases and J by 4 bases, leaving 5 bases between them. This CDR3 has 12 amino acids. Germline CDR1 and CDR2: SGHVS and FNYEAQ. CDR3 residues: CASSSVYNEQFF. The DNA of the CDR3 is TGTGCCAGCAGCTCTGTTTACAATGAGCAGTTCTTC.

The CDR3 reads CASSSSTGLPDEQYF. The CDR3 region has the DNA TGTGCCAGCAGCTCCTCAACAGGGCTACCCGACGAGCAGTACTTC. V gene TRBV12-1 combines with J gene TRBJ2-7; TRBD1 reflects the table's D call only, with no check against the DNA. TRBV12-1 is a known pseudogene. This CDR3 is built from 15 residues.

The gene calls are TRBV5-1 and TRBJ1-2, with D unresolved. The CDR3 totals 14 residues. CDR1 and CDR2 from the germline V gene are SGHRS and YFSETQ. Trimming removed 3 bases from V and 1 base from J, with 10 bases in between. Written as DNA, the CDR3 is TGCGCCAGCAGCTCGGGGAGGGATAACTATGGCTACACCTTC. Translated: CASSSGRDNYGYTF.

This clone has more than one count but fewer than ten. The V and J genes are TRBV13 and TRBJ2-1; a possible D gene is TRBD2 (6 bases). This CDR3 has 12 amino acids. V shed 1 base and J shed 13 bases, with 11 bases lying between them. Germline values: CDR1 PRHDT, CDR2 FYEKMQ (reference sequence). In nucleotides, the CDR3 is TGTGCCAGCAGCTTAGTGCGGGGTCGTCAGTTCTTC. Amino acid sequence: CASSLVRGRQFF.

CDR3: CASSKRGFLWTGGRGGYTF. The CDR3, as DNA: TGTGCCAGCAGCAAACGCGGGTTCCTATGGACAGGGGGGCGCGGGGGCTACACCTTC. This chain connects TRBV21-1 to TRBJ1-2; no check of the table's D call, TRBD1, against the DNA was made. TRBV21-1 is a documented pseudogene. The CDR3 contains 19 residues.

This clone was counted a few times. The chain links TRBV9 to TRBJ2-5; D remains ambiguous. The germline V and J ends were trimmed by 4 bases and 2 bases, with 3 bases remaining between them. This CDR3 has 11 residues. Germline V gene lookup returns CDR1 SGDLS and CDR2 YYNGEE. Here the CDR3 reads CASSSQETQYF. The DNA for the CDR3 is TGTGCCAGCAGCTCTCAAGAGACCCAGTACTTC.

A word on this clone: The sample contains more than one DNA sequence encoding this CDR3. The CDR3 DNA reads TGTGCCAGCAGCCTAGGGCAGGGTCGGTACGAGCAGTACTTC. As protein: CASSLGQGRYEQYF. The chain has TRBV5-6 and TRBJ2-7, with D maybe TRBD1 (5 bases). Between the trimmed V and J ends, which lost 4 bases and 4 bases, there was a span of 15 bases. Germline V gene sequence: CDR1 SGHDT, CDR2 YYEEEE. The CDR3 covers 14 residues. Based on the CDR3 plus reference TRBV5-6 and TRBJ2-7, the full variable domain is DAGVTQSPTHLIKTRGQQVTLRCSPKSGHDTVSWYQQALGQGPQFIFQYYEEEERQRGNFPDRFSGHQFPNYSSELNVNALLLGDSALYLCASSLGQGRYEQYFGPGTRLTVT.

This clone was seen a handful of times. This chain joins TRBV5-4 and TRBJ2-3; possible D gene TRBD2, 6 bases. Trimming took off 4 bases at V and 4 bases at J, with 19 bases between the two ends. This CDR3 has 16 amino acids. CDR1 SGHNT and CDR2 YYREEE come from the germline V gene (reference sequence). In nucleotides, the CDR3 is TGTGCCAGCAGCCTTGAGGTGGTTCTAGCGTCAGATACGCAGTATTTT. Translated: CASSLEVVLASDTQYF.

The rearrangement joins TRBV11-2 to TRBJ1-3; TRBD1 might be the D (5 bases). Trimming cost V 5 bases and J 4 bases, with 12 bases left between them. The germline V gene encodes CDR1 SGHAT and CDR2 FQNNGV. The length of the CDR3 is 14 residues. The CDR3 DNA reads as TGTGCCAGCAGCACCGACAGTCCGGGAAACACCATATATTTT. It codes for CASSTDSPGNTIYF.

This clone was observed a few times. The chain combines TRBV19 with TRBJ2-5; perhaps TRBD2 as D (6 bases). This CDR3 comprises 17 residues. V shed 7 bases and J shed 4 bases, with 25 bases lying between them. Germline lookup yields CDR1 LNHDA and CDR2 SQIVND (reference sequence). The CDR3 region is CASTPRGSPGDGETQYF. The DNA of the CDR3 is TGTGCCAGTACCCCCCGAGGGAGCCCGGGGGACGGAGAGACCCAGTACTTC.

The chain is built from TRBV2 and TRBJ2-1, with 10 bases that match TRBD1. The CDR3 contains 16 residues. Germline CDR1 reads SNHLY; CDR2 reads FYNNEI. With V trimmed by 4 bases and J by 7 bases, 10 bases remained unmatched. CDR3 amino acids: CASSGGGDRGSNEQFF. The CDR3, as DNA: TGTGCCAGCAGTGGGGGTGGGGACAGGGGTAGTAATGAGCAGTTCTTC.

The V and J genes are TRBV6-1 and TRBJ2-5, with TRBD2 matching 12 bases. The trim removed 6 bases at V and 2 bases at J, leaving 4 bases unmatched. Germline V gene lookup returns CDR1 MNHNS and CDR2 SASEGT. CDR3 size: 15 residues. The CDR3 region has the DNA TGTGCCAGCAGCAGACTAGCGGGGGAGCAAGAGACCCAGTACTTC. The encoded protein is CASSRLAGEQETQYF.

The rearrangement uses TRBV12-5 and TRBJ2-5, with D tentatively TRBD2 (5 bases). V lost 7 bases to trimming and J lost 3 bases, with 12 bases between them. Germline V gene data show CDR1 as LGHNT and CDR2 as FRNRAP. The CDR3 extends over 13 amino acids. CDR3 sequence (DNA): TGTGCTAGTGCCACACCCGGGGAAGAGACCCAGTACTTC. This translates into CASATPGEETQYF.

The V gene is TRBV5-1, the J gene TRBJ2-5; 9 nucleotides line up with TRBD2. Germline lookup yields CDR1 SGHRS and CDR2 YFSETQ. Trimming removed 1 base from V and 1 base from J; junction bases left unmatched: 2. The CDR3 sequence is 15 residues long. The CDR3 DNA is TGCGCCAGCAGCTTGACTAGCGGGCTCCAAGAGACCCAGTACTTC. Residues: CASSLTSGLQETQYF.